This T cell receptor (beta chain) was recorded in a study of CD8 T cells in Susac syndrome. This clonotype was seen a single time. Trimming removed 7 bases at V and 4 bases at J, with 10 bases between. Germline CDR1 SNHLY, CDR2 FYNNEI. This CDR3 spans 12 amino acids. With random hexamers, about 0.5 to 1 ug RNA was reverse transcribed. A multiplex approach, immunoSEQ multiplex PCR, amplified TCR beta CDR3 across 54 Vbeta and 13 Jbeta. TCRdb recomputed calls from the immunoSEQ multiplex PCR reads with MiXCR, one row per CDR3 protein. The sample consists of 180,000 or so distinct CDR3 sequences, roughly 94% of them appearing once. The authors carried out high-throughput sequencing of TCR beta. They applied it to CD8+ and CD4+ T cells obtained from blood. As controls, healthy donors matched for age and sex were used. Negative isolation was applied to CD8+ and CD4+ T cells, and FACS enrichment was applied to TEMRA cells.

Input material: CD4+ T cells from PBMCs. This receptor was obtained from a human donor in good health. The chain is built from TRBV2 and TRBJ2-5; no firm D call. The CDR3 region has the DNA TGTGCCAGCAAGGATCGTGGAGAGACCCAGTACTTC. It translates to CASKDRGETQYF.